This T cell receptor (beta chain) was found in a study of a mutant IDH1 vaccine in newly diagnosed glioma. Time point described: baseline, week 1 (first vaccination visit). Sample treatment: pre-vaccination baseline after standard-of-care therapy. CDR1 MNHEY and CDR2 SVGAGI come from the germline V gene. The CDR3 extends over 15 amino acids. V was clipped by 5 bases and J by 4 bases, with 15 bases between them. The protocol was immunoSEQ multiplex PCR, while the TCRdb copy is restricted to in-frame clones and leaves out a portion. Of 55,000 to 70,000 clones in the sample, more than 65% are singletons; the top ten hold more than 6.5%.

The chain combines TRBV6-5 with TRBJ2-1; D is possibly TRBD1 or TRBD2 (5 bases each). The material sequenced was PBMCs, taken from a glioma patient treated with radiotherapy, temozolomide or both. The TCR sequence derives from a man in his fifties with glioma. The CDR3 coding sequence is TGTGCCAGCAGTAGTGGGCGAGGGGAATACAATGAGCAGTTCTTC. This encodes CASSSGRGEYNEQFF.